Sequencing of this T cell receptor beta chain was carried out in a study of blood T cell repertoires in COVID-19. For the study at large: Samples of COVID-19 (acute and convalescent) were obtained from the United States, Italy and Spain. T cells, B-cell-depleted T cells, or PBMCs provided the cDNA or gDNA that served as material.

Per germline, CDR1 SGDLS and CDR2 YYNGEE. V lost 3 bases, J lost 9 bases, and 8 bases stayed unmatched. The CDR3 extends over 14 amino acids. How the authors handled the data: Quantification of nucleated cells was approximated via reference gene primer amplification. Measured with immunoSEQ multiplex PCR; TCRdb has only the in-frame clones, and not every one. For V, J and clone size, that table is used; D and trimming come from the DNA. The data contain about 260,000 clones, around 90% of them singletons. Sequencing was carried out using peripheral blood. The TCR originated in a human donor in a cohort sampled during active COVID-19. The gene calls are TRBV9 and TRBJ2-1, with 8 nucleotides matching TRBD2. The CDR3 DNA reads as TGTGCCAGCAGCGCCTTACAGGGACTAGGTGAGCAGTTCTTC. Protein sequence: CASSALQGLGEQFF.